The 29 T cell receptor beta chains below come from one sample, sequenced in a study of glioma-infiltrating T cells after dendritic cell vaccination. Sequenced by immunoSEQ multiplex PCR; TCRdb stores in-frame clones only, minus some. The profile shows roughly 96,000 clones, around three quarters of them singletons. The input for sequencing was blood, taken before dendritic cell vaccination. All receptors come from a human donor with glioblastoma.

This rearrangement joins TRBV18 to TRBJ2-1, with D maybe TRBD2 (5 bases). The CDR3 length is 15 residues. The germline CDR1 and CDR2 sequences are KGHSH and LQKENI. The V gene lost 0 bases and the J gene lost 7 bases, with 13 bases spanning the gap. DNA for the CDR3: TGTGCCAGCTCACCACCGGGCGGGTGGGCTAATGAGCAGTTCTTC. This gives the protein CASSPPGGWANEQFF.

The chain's CDR3 is CASRSSGIYEQYF. The DNA of the CDR3 is TGTGCCAGCAGATCTAGCGGGATCTACGAGCAGTACTTC. The chain joins TRBV6-4 to TRBJ2-7; 9 nucleotides agree with TRBD2. The length of the CDR3 is 13 residues. Germline CDR1 reads MRHNA; CDR2 reads SNTAGT. Trimming at V came to 6 bases and at J to 3 bases, leaving 3 bases not matched to a gene.

This clone was detected a few times. The CDR3 spells CASSLPTGKGYEQYF. DNA for the CDR3: TGCGCCAGCAGCTTGCCGACAGGGAAGGGCTACGAGCAGTACTTC. V gene TRBV5-1 combines with J gene TRBJ2-7; TRBD1 matches at 7 bases. Germline assignment: CDR1 SGHRS and CDR2 YFSETQ. Trimming cost V 1 base and J 3 bases; bases outside gene matches: 7. The CDR3 loop spans 15 amino acids.

V and J are TRBV7-3 and TRBJ2-7; the match to TRBD1 covers 7 bases. Trimming at V came to 1 base and at J to 2 bases, leaving 11 bases not matched to a gene. CDR3 length: 17 amino acids. Germline V gives CDR1 SGHTA, CDR2 FQGTGA. In nucleotides, the CDR3 is TGTGCCAGCAGCTTAATTTGGGATCGGGACAGCCCCTACGAGCAGTACTTC. It codes for CASSLIWDRDSPYEQYF.

CDR3 bases: TGTGCCAGCAGCGCCATCACCGGGATTAACACTGAAGCTTTCTTT. Its protein product is CASSAITGINTEAFF. The chain combines TRBV9 with TRBJ1-1; D uncertain. This CDR3 has 15 residues. The V gene's germline CDR1 is SGDLS and CDR2 YYNGEE. Trimming cost V 3 bases and J 2 bases, with 14 bases left between them.

A word on this clone: At the DNA level, this CDR3 is encoded by other sequences in the same sample as well. The V gene is TRBV5-1, the J gene TRBJ1-3; 7 bases align to TRBD1. V was pared by 0 bases and J by 3 bases, with 0 bases of the junction left unmatched. From germline, CDR1 is SGHRS and CDR2 YFSETQ. This CDR3 contains 14 residues. The CDR3 region has the DNA TGCGCCAGCAGCTTGGGACAGGGTGGAAACACCATATATTTT. This encodes CASSLGQGGNTIYF.

This clone was seen more than once but under ten times. V and J are TRBV9 and TRBJ2-3, with TRBD1 matching over 7 bases. The V gene's germline CDR1 is SGDLS and CDR2 YYNGEE. This CDR3 has 14 residues. Losses at the gene ends were 3 bases for V and 3 bases for J; bases not matched to a gene: 4. CDR3 loop: CASSGRQGTDTQYF. The CDR3 region has the DNA TGTGCCAGCAGCGGTAGACAGGGAACAGATACGCAGTATTTT.

The V and J genes are TRBV28 and TRBJ2-1; 11 bases agree with TRBD2. This CDR3 region has 15 residues. The junction had 10 bases not matched to a gene; V was cut back by 5 bases and J by 10 bases. Germline V gene lookup returns CDR1 MDHEN and CDR2 SYDVKM. The DNA of the CDR3 is TGTGCCAGCAGTCATGGACTAGCGGGTCTCGGGGAGCAGTTCTTC. It translates to CASSHGLAGLGEQFF.

This chain uses TRBV7-9 with TRBJ2-5; TRBD2 matches 7 bases. The CDR3 spans 15 residues. After removal of 5 bases from V and 5 bases from J, the junction contained 11 bases not matched to a gene. CDR1 is SEHNR and CDR2 is FQNEAQ in the germline V gene (reference sequence). The CDR3 DNA reads as TGTGCCAGCAGCCAACTCAAGCGGGGCGGGGAGACCCAGTACTTC. Translating it yields CASSQLKRGGETQYF. Together with reference TRBV7-9 and TRBJ2-5, the CDR3 gives the full variable domain: DTGVSQNPRHKITKRGQNVTFRCDPISEHNRLYWYRQTLGQGPEFLTYFQNEAQLEKSRLLSDRFSAERPKGSFSTLEIQRTEQGDSAMYLCASSQLKRGGETQYFGPGTRLLVL.

The chain combines TRBV13 with TRBJ2-7, with unresolved D. The V gene's germline CDR1 is PRHDT and CDR2 FYEKMQ (reference sequence). The CDR3 length is 13 residues. V lost 1 base, J lost 2 bases, and 6 bases lay in between. CDR3 sequence reads: CASSLAGTYEQYF. DNA for the CDR3: TGTGCCAGCAGCTTAGCCGGTACCTACGAGCAGTACTTC.

This clone was counted between two and nine times. V gene TRBV5-4 combines with J gene TRBJ2-7; no clear D. The CDR3 sequence is 14 residues long. Germline V gene data show CDR1 as SGHNT and CDR2 as YYREEE (reference sequence). The V and J ends lost 1 base and 1 base respectively, with 9 bases between them. The CDR3 loop reads CASSLMAASYEQYF. The CDR3 bases are TGTGCCAGCAGCTTGATGGCAGCGTCCTACGAGCAGTACTTC.

The chain combines TRBV5-1 with TRBJ2-1; perhaps TRBD2 as D (6 bases). Germline V gene data show CDR1 as SGHRS and CDR2 as YFSETQ. Trimming left V 0 bases short and J 1 base short, with 11 bases between. CDR3 length: 16 residues. The CDR3 sequence is CASSLVAAGSYNEQFF. In nucleotides, the CDR3 is TGCGCCAGCAGCTTGGTCGCGGCGGGGTCCTACAATGAGCAGTTCTTC. Based on the CDR3 plus reference TRBV5-1 and TRBJ2-1, the full variable domain is KAGVTQTPRYLIKTRGQQVTLSCSPISGHRSVSWYQQTPGQGLQFLFEYFSETQRNKGNFPGRFSGRQFSNSRSEMNVSTLELGDSALYLCASSLVAAGSYNEQFFGPGTRLTVL.

This clone appeared a single time. The V gene is TRBV11-2, the J gene TRBJ2-5; TRBD2 is a possible D gene (5 bases). Germline V CDR1 and CDR2: SGHAT, FQNNGV. There are 14 residues in the CDR3. V lost 5 bases to trimming and J lost 7 bases, with 17 bases between them. The CDR3 loop is CASSPSVGVRTQYF. The CDR3 nucleotides read TGTGCCAGCAGCCCCTCAGTCGGGGTCAGGACCCAGTACTTC.

The genes are TRBV7-9 and TRBJ1-2; 8 nucleotides match TRBD1. Germline CDR1 reads SEHNR; CDR2 reads FQNEAQ (reference sequence). The CDR3 contains 13 residues. The trim removed 5 bases at V and 6 bases at J, leaving 5 bases unmatched. The CDR3 region has the DNA TGTGCCAGCAGCGGACAGGGACGAGATGGCTACACCTTC. Translation: CASSGQGRDGYTF.

The chain uses TRBV9 and TRBJ1-2; possibly TRBD1 for D (5 bases). The CDR3 totals 12 residues. V was cut by 3 bases and J by 6 bases, with 9 bases left in between. The V gene's germline CDR1 is SGDLS and CDR2 YYNGEE. The CDR3 region is CASSAVTDGYTF. CDR3 DNA sequence: TGTGCCAGCAGCGCGGTGACAGATGGCTACACCTTC. Supplemented by reference TRBV9 and TRBJ1-2, the full variable domain reads DSGVTQTPKHLITATGQRVTLRCSPRSGDLSVYWYQQSLDQGLQFLIQYYNGEERAKGNILERFSAQQFPDLHSELNLSSLELGDSALYFCASSAVTDGYTFGSGTRLTVV.

The rearrangement links TRBV5-4 to TRBJ1-5; tentative D call: TRBD1 (5 bases). V was clipped by 0 bases and J by 7 bases, with 11 bases between them. Germline-derived CDR1 and CDR2 are SGHNT and YYREEE (reference sequence). The CDR3 loop spans 14 amino acids. As DNA, the CDR3 is TGTGCCAGCAGCTTGGCCGGGGGAACGCAGCCCCAGCATTTT. This gives the protein CASSLAGGTQPQHF.

The table lists this clone with a few counts. V is TRBV7-9 and J is TRBJ2-3; 10 bases map to TRBD2. Germline lookup yields CDR1 SEHNR and CDR2 FQNEAQ (reference sequence). The CDR3 consists of 15 residues. J was trimmed by 4 bases and V by 7 bases; bases with no gene match: 8. The CDR3 DNA reads TGTGCCAGCACAAGGACTAGCGGCCCCGCAGATACGCAGTATTTT. It encodes CASTRTSGPADTQYF.

The chain combines TRBV27 with TRBJ2-2; a possible D gene is TRBD1 (6 bases). Germline lookup yields CDR1 MNHEY and CDR2 SMNVEV (reference sequence). V lost 5 bases and J 5 bases, leaving 15 bases between the germline ends. This CDR3 has 15 residues. CDR3 bases: TGTGCCAGCAGTAAGGCGCATAGGGGGACCGGGGAGCTGTTTTTT. Translation: CASSKAHRGTGELFF.

This chain uses TRBV18 with TRBJ1-2; 10 nucleotides line up with TRBD1. The CDR3 has 14 amino acids. CDR1 KGHSH and CDR2 LQKENI come from the germline V gene. Trimming removed 3 bases from V and 3 bases from J; junction bases left unmatched: 1. The CDR3, as DNA: TGTGCCAGCTCACCGGGGACAGGGGACTATGGCTACACCTTC. Protein: CASSPGTGDYGYTF.

The V call is TRBV6-1, the J call TRBJ2-1, with D unresolved. The CDR3 length is 11 residues. Germline V gene sequence: CDR1 MNHNS, CDR2 SASEGT. Trimming stripped 1 base from V and 13 bases from J, with 8 bases between. The chain's CDR3 is CASSEVSLQFF. In DNA form, the CDR3 reads TGTGCCAGCAGTGAAGTTAGCCTTCAGTTCTTC.

This rearrangement joins TRBV29-1 to TRBJ1-4, with 9 bases aligning to TRBD1. The J segment lost 7 bases and the V segment lost 5 bases, leaving 2 bases of the junction unmatched. The CDR3 has 12 amino acids. Germline CDR1 is SQVTM and CDR2 is ANQGSEA. CDR3 sequence reads: CSVRDRAEKLFF. The CDR3 DNA reads TGCAGCGTTCGGGACAGGGCTGAAAAACTGTTTTTT.

The rearrangement links TRBV6-5 to TRBJ2-7, with 11 bases aligning to TRBD2. This CDR3 is built from 16 residues. Germline-derived CDR1 and CDR2 are MNHEY and SVGAGI. The V segment lost 0 bases and the J segment 3 bases; nucleotides outside the gene matches: 4. CDR3 in amino acids: CASSYSTSGGLYEQYF. In DNA form, the CDR3 reads TGTGCCAGCAGTTACTCCACTAGCGGGGGACTCTACGAGCAGTACTTC.

The chain joins TRBV9 to TRBJ2-3; 10 positions match TRBD2. Germline V CDR1 and CDR2: SGDLS, YYNGEE. Germline trimming cut 2 bases from V and 3 bases from J; bases unmatched to any gene: 0. The CDR3 is made up of 14 amino acids. The CDR3 reads CASSVGLATDTQYF. The CDR3 nucleotides are TGTGCCAGCAGCGTGGGACTAGCGACAGATACGCAGTATTTT.

This clone was picked up a small number of times. The chain uses TRBV15 and TRBJ2-1; TRBD1 agrees at 9 bases. The CDR3 sequence is 16 residues long. Germline V gene lookup returns CDR1 LNHNV and CDR2 YYDKDF (reference sequence). V shed 4 bases, J shed 10 bases, and the junction held 14 bases outside the gene matches. The CDR3, as DNA: TGTGCCACCAGCACCTCGACAGGGGGGAGGCTCGGGGAGCAGTTCTTC. Translating gives CATSTSTGGRLGEQFF.

The chain joins TRBV9 to TRBJ1-3; TRBD1 aligns across 9 bases. The CDR3 is 17 amino acids. In germline, CDR1 is SGDLS, CDR2 YYNGEE. J was trimmed by 4 bases and V by 4 bases; bases with no gene match: 12. CDR3 sequence (DNA): TGTGCCAGCAGCCTAAATACGGGACAGGGTGCCGGAAACACCATATATTTT. This gives the protein CASSLNTGQGAGNTIYF.

The V call is TRBV6-1, the J call TRBJ1-1, with a possible D match to TRBD1 (5 bases). Deletions cut 3 bases from V and 10 bases from J, with 18 bases between. This CDR3 spans 14 amino acids. Per the germline V gene, CDR1 is MNHNS and CDR2 is SASEGT. CDR3 in amino acids: CASSDPGGDLGAFF. The CDR3 nucleotides read TGTGCCAGCAGTGATCCTGGGGGGGACCTGGGAGCTTTCTTT.

The chain has TRBV29-1 and TRBJ2-3; 9 bases line up with TRBD2. CDR1 is SQVTM and CDR2 is ANQGSEA in the germline V gene. V dropped 5 bases and J dropped 9; count of bases not matched to a gene: 9. The CDR3 loop spans 13 amino acids. The DNA of the CDR3 is TGCAGCGTTTGTAGCGGGGGACTTCCCACGCAGTATTTT. Amino acids: CSVCSGGLPTQYF.

V is TRBV5-4 and J is TRBJ1-1; D unclear. Trimming shortened V by 0 bases and J by 1 base, and 4 bases separated the two germline ends. CDR3 length: 13 amino acids. Looked up from germline, CDR1 is SGHNT and CDR2 is YYREEE (reference sequence). For the CDR3, the DNA is TGTGCCAGCAGCTTGGACTGGAACACTGAAGCTTTCTTT. It encodes CASSLDWNTEAFF.

V usage is TRBV19 and J usage is TRBJ1-2; D perhaps matches TRBD1 (5 bases). Germline assignment: CDR1 LNHDA and CDR2 SQIVND (reference sequence). This CDR3 spans 13 amino acids. Trimming removed 8 bases at V and 7 bases at J, with 17 bases between. The CDR3 sequence is CASAGEIASGYTF. Here the CDR3 DNA reads TGTGCCAGTGCGGGGGAGATAGCGAGTGGCTACACCTTC. The variable domain in full, with the rest retrieved from reference TRBV19 and TRBJ1-2, is DGGITQSPKYLFRKEGQNVTLSCEQNLNHDAMYWYRQDPGQGLRLIYYSQIVNDFQKGDIAEGYSVSREKKESFPLTVTSAQKNPTAFYLCASAGEIASGYTFGSGTRLTVV.